This T cell receptor (beta chain) was identified in a study of T cells in women clearing cervical HPV infection. About the research overall: Case blood was drawn a median approximately 21 weeks after lesion detection. Only a few women had HLA typing results available. Study-level findings and limits: T-cell numbers per sample were unknown and may explain richness differences. Richness plus V gene abundances separated cases from controls with AUC about 0.83.

On this clone itself: Antigen: not known. The read terminates 3 residues before the CDR3 end, so the remaining end is supplied by the germline J gene.

Clones were read by immunoSEQ multiplex PCR, and TCRdb kept only the in-frame ones, dropping some. Recorded for this sample: about 44,000 clones. This CDR3 spans 13 amino acids. V trimming: 3 bases; J trimming: 8 bases; junction bases outside the gene matches: 6. From germline, CDR1 is DFQATT and CDR2 SNEGSKA (reference sequence). The TCR was taken from a woman aged 18 to 75 with a cervical HPV16 infection that either progressed to CIN3+ or cleared (not recorded which). The material sequenced was blood buffy coat. The chain couples TRBV20-1 to TRBJ1-5, with 8 bases that match TRBD1. CDR3 amino acids: CSARTGVVEPQHF. Partial CDR3 DNA: TGCAGTGCTAGGACAGGGGTTGTGGAGCCC.